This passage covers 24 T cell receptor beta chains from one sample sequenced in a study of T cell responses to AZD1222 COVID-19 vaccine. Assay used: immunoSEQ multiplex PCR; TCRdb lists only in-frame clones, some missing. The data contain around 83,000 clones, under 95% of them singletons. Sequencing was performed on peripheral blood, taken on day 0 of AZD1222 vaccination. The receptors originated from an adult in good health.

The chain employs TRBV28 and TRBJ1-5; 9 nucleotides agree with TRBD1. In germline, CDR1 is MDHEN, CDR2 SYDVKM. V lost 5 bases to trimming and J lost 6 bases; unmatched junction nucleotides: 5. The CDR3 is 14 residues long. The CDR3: CASSRGQGSQPQHF. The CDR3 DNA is TGTGCCAGCAGTCGAGGACAGGGGAGTCAGCCCCAGCATTTT.

The CDR3 nucleotides read TGTGCTAGTGGTTTGGACCTCGGGACTCCCAATGAGCAGTTCTTC. This translates into CASGLDLGTPNEQFF. The chain links TRBV12-5 to TRBJ2-1; perhaps TRBD2 as D (6 bases). The CDR3 consists of 15 residues. Trimming shortened V by 1 base and J by 6 bases, and 13 bases separated the two germline ends. CDR1 and CDR2 from the germline V gene are LGHNT and FRNRAP.

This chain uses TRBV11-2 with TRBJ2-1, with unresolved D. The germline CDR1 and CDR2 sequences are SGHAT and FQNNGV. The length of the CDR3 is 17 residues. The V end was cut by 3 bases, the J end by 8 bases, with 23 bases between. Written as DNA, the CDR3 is TGTGCCAGCAGCTTCCTCCCCTCGGGTCAGCCTGCCGATGAGCAGTTCTTC. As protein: CASSFLPSGQPADEQFF. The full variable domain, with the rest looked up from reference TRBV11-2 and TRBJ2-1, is EAGVAQSPRYKIIEKRQSVAFWCNPISGHATLYWYQQILGQGPKLLIQFQNNGVVDDSQLPKDRFSAERLKGVDSTLKIQPAKLEDSAVYLCASSFLPSGQPADEQFFGPGTRLTVL.

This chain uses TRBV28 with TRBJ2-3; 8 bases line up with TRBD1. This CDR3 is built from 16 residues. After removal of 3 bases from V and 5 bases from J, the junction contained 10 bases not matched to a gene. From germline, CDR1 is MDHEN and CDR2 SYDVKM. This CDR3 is CASSLLTGASRDTQYF. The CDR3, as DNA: TGTGCCAGCAGTTTGTTGACAGGGGCGAGTCGAGATACGCAGTATTTT.

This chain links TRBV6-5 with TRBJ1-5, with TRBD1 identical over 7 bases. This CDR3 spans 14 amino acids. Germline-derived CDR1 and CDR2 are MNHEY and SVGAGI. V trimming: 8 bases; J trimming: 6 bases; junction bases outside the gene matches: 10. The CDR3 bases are TGTGCCAGCTCCCCCGGGGCAGGGGGTCAGCCCCAGCATTTT. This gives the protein CASSPGAGGQPQHF.

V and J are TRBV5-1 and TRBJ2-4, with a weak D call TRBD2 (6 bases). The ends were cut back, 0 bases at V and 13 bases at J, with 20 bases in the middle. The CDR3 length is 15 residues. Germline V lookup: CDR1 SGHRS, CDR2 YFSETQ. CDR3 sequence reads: CASSLGPPTPGGQYF. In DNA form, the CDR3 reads TGCGCCAGCAGCTTGGGACCCCCCACCCCCGGGGGACAGTACTTC. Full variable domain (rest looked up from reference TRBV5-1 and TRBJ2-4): KAGVTQTPRYLIKTRGQQVTLSCSPISGHRSVSWYQQTPGQGLQFLFEYFSETQRNKGNFPGRFSGRQFSNSRSEMNVSTLELGDSALYLCASSLGPPTPGGQYFGAGTRLSVL.

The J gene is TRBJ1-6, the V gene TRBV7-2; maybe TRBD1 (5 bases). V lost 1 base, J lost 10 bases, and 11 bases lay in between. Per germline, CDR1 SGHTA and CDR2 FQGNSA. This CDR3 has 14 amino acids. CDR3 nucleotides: TGTGCCAGCAGCTTAGGGGGCGTGCGGTCACCCCTCCACTTT. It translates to CASSLGGVRSPLHF.

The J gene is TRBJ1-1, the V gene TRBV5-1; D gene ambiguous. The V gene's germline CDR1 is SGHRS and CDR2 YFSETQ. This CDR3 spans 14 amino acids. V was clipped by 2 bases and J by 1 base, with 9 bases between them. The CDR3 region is CASSLTQTNTEAFF. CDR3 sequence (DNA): TGCGCCAGCAGCTTAACCCAAACGAACACTGAAGCTTTCTTT.

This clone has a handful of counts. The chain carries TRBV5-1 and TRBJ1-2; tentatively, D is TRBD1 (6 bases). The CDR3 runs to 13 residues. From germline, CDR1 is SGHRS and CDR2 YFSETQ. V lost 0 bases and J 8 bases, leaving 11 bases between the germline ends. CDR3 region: CASSLGKGEGYTF. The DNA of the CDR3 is TGCGCCAGCAGCTTGGGCAAGGGGGAAGGCTACACCTTC.

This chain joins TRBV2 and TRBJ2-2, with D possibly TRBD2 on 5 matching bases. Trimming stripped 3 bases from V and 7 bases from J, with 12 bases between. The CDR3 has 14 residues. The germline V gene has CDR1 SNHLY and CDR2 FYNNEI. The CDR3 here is CASSDYSVVGELFF. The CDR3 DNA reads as TGTGCCAGCAGTGATTATAGCGTGGTCGGGGAGCTGTTTTTT.

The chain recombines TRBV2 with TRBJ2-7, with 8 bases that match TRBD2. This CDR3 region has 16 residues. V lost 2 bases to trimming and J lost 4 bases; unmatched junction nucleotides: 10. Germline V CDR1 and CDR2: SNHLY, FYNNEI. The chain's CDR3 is CASSERNGRAGYEQYF. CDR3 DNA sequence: TGTGCCAGCAGTGAACGAAACGGGAGGGCCGGGTACGAGCAGTACTTC.

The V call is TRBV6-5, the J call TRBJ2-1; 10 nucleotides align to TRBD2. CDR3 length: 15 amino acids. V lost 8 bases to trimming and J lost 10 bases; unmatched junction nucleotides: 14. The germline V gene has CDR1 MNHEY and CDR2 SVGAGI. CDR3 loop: CASELGLAGGHEQFF. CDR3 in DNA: TGTGCCAGCGAACTCGGTTTAGCGGGAGGTCACGAGCAGTTCTTC.

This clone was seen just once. CDR3 sequence (DNA): TGTGCCAGCAGTTACATGGGACAGATATACGAGCAGTACTTC. This sequence encodes CASSYMGQIYEQYF. V and J are TRBV6-2 or TRBV6-3 and TRBJ2-7, with 7 positions matching TRBD1. With V trimmed by 2 bases and J by 4 bases, 5 bases remained unmatched. The CDR3 covers 14 residues. Germline V CDR1 and CDR2: MNHEY, SVGEGT.

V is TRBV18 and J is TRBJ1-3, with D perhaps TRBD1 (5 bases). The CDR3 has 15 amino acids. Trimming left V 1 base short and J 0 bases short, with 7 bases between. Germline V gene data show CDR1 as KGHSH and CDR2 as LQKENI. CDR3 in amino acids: CASSPQQDSGNTIYF. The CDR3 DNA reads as TGTGCCAGCTCACCACAACAGGACTCTGGAAACACCATATATTTT.

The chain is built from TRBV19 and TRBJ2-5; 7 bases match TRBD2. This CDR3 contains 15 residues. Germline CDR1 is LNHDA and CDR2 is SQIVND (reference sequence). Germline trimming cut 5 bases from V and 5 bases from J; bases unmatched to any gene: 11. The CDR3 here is CASSFVFGGGETQYF. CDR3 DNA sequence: TGTGCCAGTAGTTTTGTCTTCGGGGGAGGGGAGACCCAGTACTTC.

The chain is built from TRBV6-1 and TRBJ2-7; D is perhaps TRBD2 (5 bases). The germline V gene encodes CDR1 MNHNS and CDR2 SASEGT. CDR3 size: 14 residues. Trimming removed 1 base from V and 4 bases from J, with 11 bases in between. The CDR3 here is CASSEVGIGYEQYF. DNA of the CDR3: TGTGCCAGCAGTGAAGTCGGGATCGGGTACGAGCAGTACTTC.

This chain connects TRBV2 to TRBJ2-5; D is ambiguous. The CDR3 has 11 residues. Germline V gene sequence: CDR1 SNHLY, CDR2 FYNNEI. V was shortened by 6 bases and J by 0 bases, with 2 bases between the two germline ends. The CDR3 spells CASRDQETQYF. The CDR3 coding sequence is TGTGCCAGCAGGGACCAAGAGACCCAGTACTTC. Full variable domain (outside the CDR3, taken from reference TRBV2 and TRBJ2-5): EPEVTQTPSHQVTQMGQEVILRCVPISNHLYFYWYRQILGQKVEFLVSFYNNEISEKSEIFDDQFSVERPDGSNFTLKIRSTKLEDSAMYFCASRDQETQYFGPGTRLLVL.

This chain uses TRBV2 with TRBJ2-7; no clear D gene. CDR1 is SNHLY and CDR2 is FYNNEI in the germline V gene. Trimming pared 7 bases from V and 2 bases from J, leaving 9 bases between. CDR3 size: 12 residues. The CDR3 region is CASNDNPYEQYF. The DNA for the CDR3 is TGTGCCAGCAACGACAACCCCTACGAGCAGTACTTC.

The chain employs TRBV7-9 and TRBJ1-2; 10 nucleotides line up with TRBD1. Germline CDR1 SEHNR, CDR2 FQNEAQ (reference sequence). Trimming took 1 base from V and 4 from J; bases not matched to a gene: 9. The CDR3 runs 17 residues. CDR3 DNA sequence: TGTGCCAGCAGCTTAGAGGGGACAGGGGCCAGTCTCTATGGCTACACCTTC. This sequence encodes CASSLEGTGASLYGYTF.

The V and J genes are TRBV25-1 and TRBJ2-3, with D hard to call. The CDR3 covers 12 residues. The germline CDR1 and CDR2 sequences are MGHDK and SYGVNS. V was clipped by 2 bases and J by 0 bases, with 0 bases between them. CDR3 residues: CASSESTDTQYF. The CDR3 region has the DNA TGTGCCAGCAGTGAAAGCACAGATACGCAGTATTTT.

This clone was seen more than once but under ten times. The CDR3 loop reads CASSSGGSGNTIYF. CDR3 DNA sequence: TGCGCCAGCTCCTCAGGGGGCTCTGGAAACACCATATATTTT. This chain connects TRBV4-3 to TRBJ1-3, with TRBD1 matching 7 bases. J was trimmed by 0 bases and V by 8 bases; bases with no gene match: 4. This CDR3 has 14 amino acids. Germline V lookup: CDR1 LGHNA, CDR2 YSLEER.

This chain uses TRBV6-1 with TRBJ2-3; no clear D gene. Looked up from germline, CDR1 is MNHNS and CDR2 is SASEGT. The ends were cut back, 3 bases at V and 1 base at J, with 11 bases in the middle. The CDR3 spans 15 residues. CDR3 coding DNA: TGTGCCAGCAGTGACGGAACATTGGGCACAGATACGCAGTATTTT. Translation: CASSDGTLGTDTQYF.

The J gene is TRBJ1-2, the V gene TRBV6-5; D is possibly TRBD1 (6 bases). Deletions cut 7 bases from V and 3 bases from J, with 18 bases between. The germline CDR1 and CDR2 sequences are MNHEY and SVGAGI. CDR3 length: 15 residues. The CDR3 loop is CASTAGRDRYYGYTF. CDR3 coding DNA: TGTGCCAGCACCGCGGGCCGCGACAGGTACTATGGCTACACCTTC.

CDR3 sequence: CATIGGSANEKLFF. The DNA for the CDR3 is TGTGCCACCATTGGAGGGTCGGCTAATGAAAAACTGTTTTTT. The chain is built from TRBV27 and TRBJ1-4; D unresolved. CDR3 length: 14 residues. Germline CDR1 reads MNHEY; CDR2 reads SMNVEV (reference sequence). V gave up 10 bases and J gave up 3 bases, with 15 bases separating them. Variable domain in full (rest from reference TRBV27 and TRBJ1-4): EAQVTQNPRYLITVTGKKLTVTCSQNMNHEYMSWYRQDPGLGLRQIYYSMNVEVTDKGDVPEGYKVSRKEKRNFPLILESPSPNQTSLYFCATIGGSANEKLFFGSGTQLSVL.